The rows below give T cell receptor beta chains drawn from one sample of a study of OX40 agonist ivuxolimab in advanced cancers. Sequencing was performed with immunoSEQ multiplex PCR; in TCRdb, only in-frame clones are kept and a portion is missing. The sample lists about 69,000 clones; roughly nine tenths were seen once. Here the sequenced sample was CD4+ or CD8+ T cells sorted from blood, taken in a trial of the OX40 agonist ivuxolimab. The receptors stem from an adult with an advanced solid tumor such as melanoma, head and neck, liver or kidney cancer. CDR3s include the opening cysteine and the closing phenylalanine or tryptophan. A D gene is named only where the DNA matches it firmly. Clone sizes are given selectively: once, few, many, or a class where the clone is expanded.

D: TRBD1; size: .; J: TRBJ1-1; V: TRBV28; DNA: TGTGCCAGCAGTTCCCCAGGGGGGAACACTGAAGCTTTCTTT; CDR3: CASSSPGGNTEAFF
D: .; size: .; J: TRBJ1-5; V: TRBV5-6; DNA: TGTGCCAGCAGTCGAGGACTAAGCAATCAGCCCCAGCATTTT; CDR3: CASSRGLSNQPQHF
D: .; size: .; J: TRBJ1-5; V: TRBV7-3; DNA: TGTGCCAGCAGCTTAGGGTATCGTTGGGGTTCCAATCAGCCCCAGCATTTT; CDR3: CASSLGYRWGSNQPQHF
D: .; size: .; J: TRBJ2-4; V: TRBV6-5; DNA: TGTGCCAGCAGTTACTTGGGGGGTTCCAAAAACATTCAGTACTTC; CDR3: CASSYLGGSKNIQYF
D: .; size: .; J: TRBJ2-5; V: TRBV9; DNA: TGTGCCAGCAGCGTAGGAGATGAGATACCTCAAGAGACCCAGTACTTC; CDR3: CASSVGDEIPQETQYF
D: TRBD1; size: .; J: TRBJ2-5; V: TRBV7-2; DNA: TGTGCCAGCAGCCCAGGGGGAGCTCGGGAGACCCAGTACTTC; CDR3: CASSPGGARETQYF
D: .; size: .; J: TRBJ2-1; V: TRBV5-6; DNA: TGTGCCAGCAGCTTCAGGGCGGACAGCAAATACAATGAGCAGTTCTTC; CDR3: CASSFRADSKYNEQFF
D: .; size: few; J: TRBJ1-1; V: TRBV18; DNA: TGTGCCAGCTCACGCCAGGGTGGGACTGAAGCTTTCTTT; CDR3: CASSRQGGTEAFF
D: .; size: .; J: TRBJ1-1; V: TRBV7-9; DNA: TGTGCCAGCAGCTTATCCCCGACAAACACTGAAGCTTTCTTT; CDR3: CASSLSPTNTEAFF
D: .; size: .; J: TRBJ1-2; V: TRBV28; DNA: TGTGCCAGCATTGCAGGGGAGGGTGGCTACACCTTC; CDR3: CASIAGEGGYTF
D: .; size: .; J: TRBJ1-2; V: TRBV11-2; DNA: TGTGCCAGCAGCGGCCGGGTCTATGGCTACACCTTC; CDR3: CASSGRVYGYTF
D: .; size: .; J: TRBJ2-3; V: TRBV5-1; DNA: TGCGCCAGCAGCGGAAGACAGGGAGGTACTCCAGATACGCAGTATTTT; CDR3: CASSGRQGGTPDTQYF
D: .; size: once; J: TRBJ1-2; V: TRBV4-1; DNA: TGCGCCAGCAGCCAAGTGGCAGACTCTAACTATGGCTACACCTTC; CDR3: CASSQVADSNYGYTF
D: .; size: .; J: TRBJ1-6; V: TRBV30; DNA: TGTGCCTGGAGTTCTGGGCTGTCAGTTCGACCCCTCCACTTT; CDR3: CAWSSGLSVRPLHF
D: .; size: once; J: TRBJ1-6; V: TRBV7-9; DNA: TGTGCCAGCAGCTTATGGAATTCACCCCTCCACTTT; CDR3: CASSLWNSPLHF
D: .; size: .; J: TRBJ2-2; V: TRBV7-8; DNA: TGTGCCAGCAGCTTAGCACGGCTAGATCACGGGGAGCTGTTTTTT; CDR3: CASSLARLDHGELFF
D: .; size: .; J: TRBJ2-2; V: TRBV6-5; DNA: TGTGCCAGCAAATCTTATCGGGCTACCGGGGAGCTGTTTTTT; CDR3: CASKSYRATGELFF
D: .; size: .; J: TRBJ2-7; V: TRBV18; DNA: TGTGCCAGCTCACCCCCGGACAGCTCCTACGAGCAGTACTTC; CDR3: CASSPPDSSYEQYF
D: .; size: .; J: TRBJ1-5; V: TRBV4-1; DNA: TGCGCCAGCAGCCAAAGACAGAATAGCAATCAGCCCCAGCATTTT; CDR3: CASSQRQNSNQPQHF
D: TRBD1; size: .; J: TRBJ1-3; V: TRBV9; DNA: TGTGCCAGCAGCATACGGACAGGGGGCTCTGGAAACACCATATATTTT; CDR3: CASSIRTGGSGNTIYF
D: .; size: .; J: TRBJ1-5; V: TRBV6-1; DNA: TGTGCCGTTCGGGACGTAGGGAGTGGCAATCAGCCCCAGCATTTT; CDR3: CAVRDVGSGNQPQHF
D: TRBD1; size: .; J: TRBJ1-1; V: TRBV10-1; DNA: TGCGCCAGCAGTACAGGACAGGTGGGTATGAGGCTCTTT; CDR3: CASSTGQVGMRLF